The clone carrying this T cell receptor (beta chain) has only a few counts. This sample was taken from a study of blood T cell repertoires in COVID-19. Across the study: Nucleic acid was either cDNA or gDNA, and it came from T cells, B-cell-depleted T cells, or PBMCs.

Produced via immunoSEQ multiplex PCR; TCRdb's table is partial and in-frame only. The table has around 250,000 clones, around 80% seen once. Germline CDR1 MNHEY, CDR2 SVGEGT. V lost 0 bases to trimming and J lost 8 bases; unmatched junction nucleotides: 4. The CDR3 sequence is 14 residues long. The J gene is TRBJ2-3, the V gene TRBV6-2 or TRBV6-3, with 8 positions matching TRBD2. This clonotype was sampled from an elderly woman with acute or convalescent COVID-19. Sequencing was done on a sample of peripheral blood. The chain's CDR3 is CASSYSSGKRTQYF. CDR3 bases: TGTGCCAGCAGTTACTCTAGCGGGAAGCGTACGCAGTATTTT.